Listed here is a single TCR beta chain. This clone has just one count. The antigen it recognizes is unknown. It has no much larger one-base neighbor in the sample; base qualities were not kept. The CDR3 runs 15 residues from the cysteine to the phenylalanine. The DNA shown is the 45-base CDR3, in frame from base 1. CDR1 is given as MGHRA and CDR2 as YSYEKL, both from the germline V gene. Receptor amplification or capture employed the immunoSEQ multiplex PCR assay. The multiplex PCR relied on a mix of 60 forward primers for TCR Vbeta segments and 13 reverse primers for TCR Jbeta segments. Amplification of the CDR3 region of rearranged TCR beta genes was performed with a multiplex PCR assay on genomic DNA. The amplified TCR beta libraries were sequenced on the Illumina HiSeq System as 87-base-pair reads. The study's own analysis went as follows. A later analysis tallied tens of millions of unique TCR beta chains across the approximately 670 repertoires, and 10 million to 11 million of those chains were shared by two or more donors. A nearest-neighbor algorithm error-corrected the raw reads and collapsed the reads into unique sequences, merging closely related sequences to remove PCR and sequencing errors. Alignment of CDR3 sequences to IMGT reference sequences was used to assign V, D and J gene segments. For a sequence to be retained, a match of at least six nucleotides to both a V gene segment and a J gene segment was required. A rearrangement counted as productive if the CDR3 had no stop codons and remained in frame with V and J, and every other rearrangement counted as non-productive. Following IMGT convention, CDR3 was defined as the stretch from the second conserved V-encoded cysteine to the conserved J-encoded phenylalanine. The earlier analysis of about 570 of the donors excluded any sequence lacking an unambiguous match to a single V gene segment. In an earlier analysis of about 590 of the donors, a V segment was called functional when productive rearrangements were above 56.7%, and segregating when the standard deviation between donors exceeded 5%. A statistical classification framework was built to diagnose cytomegalovirus status from the catalog of TCR beta chain sequences. In a later analysis, TCR nucleotide sequences were compared against IMGT/GENE-DB human TR gene sequences so that V and J genes could be assigned. Using the TCRdist pipeline, a later analysis assigned CDR3 sequences along with most-parsimonious VDJ recombination scenarios. A later analysis defined each TCR beta chain by its CDR3 amino acid sequence plus V-gene family, and excluded reads lacking a unique V-gene family. To address suspected cross-contamination and a sequencing artifact, a later analysis removed over 500 highly shared, low-generation-probability nucleotide sequences. For each public chain, a later analysis derived a clonal expansion index from normalized ranks of inferred template counts within each repertoire. In a later analysis, generation probabilities were computed with a VDJ recombination model fitted to out-of-frame rearrangements, and the resulting probabilities were checked against IGoR. In a later analysis, hypergeometric tests were used to score TCR-TCR, TCR-HLA and TCR-CMV co-occurrence, with a repertoire-size bias correction applied to TCR pairs. A later analysis estimated false discovery rates by permuting HLA or CMV assignments 20 times. In a later analysis, co-occurring TCRs were grouped using DBSCAN, and TCRdist sequence similarity was added for clustering within HLA-allele-positive subsets. Repertoires with fewer than 30,000 or more than 120,000 public chains, plus five repertoires with anomalous nucleotide sharing, were excluded from co-occurrence clustering. TCRdb stores this immuneACCESS table with in-frame sequences only. Part of the clones is absent; in the studies checked, under half of the shortfall reflects unresolved V genes, and no reason is known for the rest. Clone size and the V and J calls come from that table; the DNA yielded D and trimming. For this sample there are over 95,000 clones; around 70% appear just once. The leading ten clones occupy around 4% of the sample.

This specimen comes from a study of cytomegalovirus exposure and HLA in healthy donors (dated by TCRdb to the late 2010s). The study in broad terms: According to an earlier analysis of 587 of the donors, roughly 180 million T cells yielded roughly 110 million unique TCR beta sequences and approximately 300 Gb of sequence data. Besides the first cohort of around 700 subjects, a separate validation cohort made up of 120 different subjects was used. Donor age, sex, ethnicity and CMV serostatus were collected together with the repertoire data. The T cell repertoires of roughly 660 subjects were profiled by immunosequencing and related to cytomegalovirus serostatus. Several DR-DQ haplotypes were treated as single units for association and clustering because of strong linkage in the cohort. The genetic ancestry cluster associated with self-reported Caucasian donors included 81% of the roughly 410 genotyped donors. Both class I and class II loci were covered by HLA typing, at four-digit resolution. To predict cytomegalovirus infection status, the study combined high-throughput TCR immunosequencing, statistical association of individual TCRs with disease status, and machine learning. In the later analysis, no new phenotypic data were used to find candidate immune exposures; instead, reliance was placed on TCR beta sequences and their occurrence across donors. The study was designed to test whether signatures of past pathogen exposure could be identified by cataloging public T cell receptors. A later analysis re-analyzed previously published TCR beta repertoires from 650 to 800 donors and added high-resolution HLA genotyping to study TCR occurrence patterns. In an earlier analysis of roughly 540 of the donors, high-throughput TCR beta sequencing was used to judge whether each TCR beta V gene segment behaved as functional or pseudogenic. Among about 370 genotyped donors of the cohort, an average of around 250,000 unique TCR beta nucleotide sequences was sequenced per donor, of which approximately 19% were non-productive. The number of donors typed differed by locus, with about 629-640 for A, B, C, DRB1 and DQB1, more than 500 for DQA1, 600 to 610 for DPA1, and over 400 for DPB1. Genome-wide SNP genotypes for about three fifths of the roughly 670 donors were used in a later genetic analysis, which treated that subset as a discovery cohort. Every discovery cohort repertoire had been produced on one sequencing platform. Around 320 gigabases of sequencing data and around 87 million unique TCR sequences were included in an early release covering about 600 HLA-typed donors.

The cohort was made up of 650 to 700 healthy bone marrow donors. At the time of sampling, every cohort member was nominally healthy, though immune exposures that went unrecorded were likely present. The donor was CMV seropositive and was included in the group of 270 or so seropositive cohort members. A peripheral blood sample was collected from each donor, and TCR beta sequencing was performed on peripheral blood mononuclear cells. The Qiagen DNeasy Blood Extraction Kit was used to extract genomic DNA from the blood cell samples. Broad study findings and their caveats: A total of 150 to 200 TCR beta chains were listed by the study as associated with cytomegalovirus. Because some donors lacked HLA typing at each locus, the association tests relied only on the typed subset. Assigning TCR associations to individual alleles was difficult when HLA alleles, especially DR and DQ, strongly co-occurred. Some IMGT-functional V segments, including TRBV6-2 and TRBV6-3, could not be told apart with the 87-base-pair reads, so those segments were excluded. The authors suggested that the approach could potentially be generalized to other disease states and immunological phenotypes. Linkage disequilibrium might explain the correlated functional status among segregating V segments, but an unknown experimental factor could not be ruled out. Specific HLA alleles were associated with 18,000 or so TCR beta sequences at a false discovery rate of 0.05 in a later analysis. A group of highly shared sequence variants was considered likely to be a technical artifact of the sequencing pipeline. In a later analysis, several top co-occurrence clusters were reported to appear linked to parvovirus B19, influenza, CMV and Epstein-Barr virus. In this cohort, only TCR beta chains were sequenced, and detectable features were limited by the absence of alpha or paired-chain data. In both the original and validation cohorts, the classifier was reported to diagnose cytomegalovirus status with high specificity and sensitivity. For the cohort, immune exposure information was limited to CMV serostatus. A later analysis found that HLA-associated TCR beta chains were more clonally expanded and had lower generation probabilities than equally common non-associated chains. A later genetic analysis associated a missense DCLRE1C variant with V-gene and J-gene trimming of TCR beta chains, and an independent cohort replicated the association. In vitro tests confirmed that a few of the cytomegalovirus-associated TCR beta chains recognize cytomegalovirus antigens. According to a later analysis, TCR association rates differed among HLA loci, with DRB1 alleles showing the most associated TCRs and HLA-C alleles showing the fewest. According to a later genetic analysis, donors in an Asian-associated ancestry cluster had fewer N-insertions in productive TCRs than the approximately 690-donor mean. A further reported finding was that TCR beta sequences accurately predicted the HLA-A and HLA-B alleles for most subjects in the first cohort. The earlier analysis of some 540 of the donors excluded roughly 16 rarely observed V segments, including chromosome 9 orphons, because counts were too low. Sequencing depth was assumed to be roughly uniform across donors in the presence/absence analyses, though that assumption may not hold. In an earlier analysis of around 500 of the donors, most TCR beta V segments appeared in productive rearrangements about 87% or about 30% of the time, broadly matching IMGT annotations. According to a later analysis, most CMV-associated TCR beta chains appeared to be HLA-restricted, and the HLA associations seemed to be driven largely by CMV exposure. Across donors, most TCR sequences were observed very rarely, whereas some public TCRs were present in many individuals.

The source material was PBMCs. The TCR originated in a woman aged 35 to 49 in good health and CMV-seropositive. The chain employs TRBV4-1 and TRBJ2-5; TRBD1 matches 12 bases in the middle. The end of the DNA is better explained by TRBJ2-7, so the J call may be wrong. The CDR3 protein: CASSHGTGGVYEQYF. The DNA is TGCGCCAGCAGCCACGGGACAGGGGGCGTTTACGAGCAGTACTTC.